The 31 T cell receptor beta chains below all came from one sample that was sequenced in a study of blood T cell repertoires in COVID-19 (dated by TCRdb to between 2020 and 2021). The library was prepared using the immunoSEQ multiplex PCR assay. TCRdb took this table from immuneACCESS and kept in-frame rearrangements with V and J called. Such tables lack part of the clones; where checked against another copy, unresolved V genes explain under half of the gap, and the rest is unexplained. This sample comprises 130,000 or so clones, approximately 84% of them detected only once. About 15% of the sample is held by the ten biggest clonotypes. Sequenced material: peripheral blood. Source of these receptors: a woman aged 80 or over with acute or convalescent COVID-19.

The count of this clone is one. This chain connects TRBV28 to TRBJ1-5; 8 bases agree with TRBD1. The CDR3 length is 16 residues. Germline trimming cut 7 bases from V and 8 bases from J; bases unmatched to any gene: 16. CDR1 is MDHEN and CDR2 is SYDVKM in the germline V gene. CDR3 sequence reads: CASNTGTGHPVKPQHF. The CDR3 bases are TGTGCCAGCAACACGGGGACAGGACACCCGGTAAAGCCCCAGCATTTT.

V is TRBV27 and J is TRBJ2-7; TRBD1 is a possible D gene (6 bases). CDR3 length: 15 residues. Trimming removed 2 bases at V and 3 bases at J, with 14 bases between. From germline, CDR1 is MNHEY and CDR2 SMNVEV (reference sequence). The CDR3 region is CASSLRPGRGYEQYF. DNA of the CDR3: TGTGCCAGCAGTTTACGTCCGGGCAGGGGCTACGAGCAGTACTTC.

The J gene is TRBJ1-5, the V gene TRBV12-3 or TRBV12-4, with D possibly being TRBD1 (5 bases). This CDR3 spans 13 amino acids. Deletions cut 3 bases from V and 5 bases from J, with 8 bases between. For the CDR3, the DNA is TGTGCCAGCAGTTTTTCCAGGGATCAGCCCCAGCATTTT. Amino acid sequence: CASSFSRDQPQHF.

The V call is TRBV10-3, the J call TRBJ1-4; D possibly corresponds to TRBD1 (5 bases). Germline V gene data show CDR1 as ENHRY and CDR2 as SYGVKD. V lost 0 bases and J 3 bases, leaving 11 bases between the germline ends. CDR3 size: 16 residues. CDR3 in DNA: TGTGCCATCAGTGAGTCGGGTTCGGGGGCTAATGAAAAACTGTTTTTT. It specifies CAISESGSGANEKLFF.

This clone was seen a single time. This rearrangement joins TRBV2 to TRBJ2-3, with 7 bases matching TRBD1. Germline-derived CDR1 and CDR2 are SNHLY and FYNNEI. The CDR3 is 15 amino acids. J lost 4 bases, V lost 5 bases, and 9 bases had no gene match. CDR3 in DNA: TGTGCCAGCAGTCAAGGGGGCCCGGGCCCAGATACGCAGTATTTT. Residues: CASSQGGPGPDTQYF.

The chain links TRBV24-1 to TRBJ2-2; 7 positions match TRBD1. There are 15 residues in the CDR3. The junction had 2 bases not matched to a gene; V was cut back by 3 bases and J by 2 bases. Germline V gene sequence: CDR1 KGHDR, CDR2 SFDVKD. Here the CDR3 reads CATSDGQANTGELFF. The CDR3 nucleotides read TGTGCCACCAGTGATGGACAGGCTAACACCGGGGAGCTGTTTTTT.

The chain recombines TRBV27 with TRBJ1-3; tentatively, D is TRBD1 (5 bases). V was shortened by 6 bases and J by 4 bases, with 16 bases between the two germline ends. This CDR3 spans 15 amino acids. Germline V gene sequence: CDR1 MNHEY, CDR2 SMNVEV (reference sequence). The CDR3 spells CASSPLTRGGNTIYF. The CDR3 DNA is TGTGCCAGCAGCCCATTAACAAGGGGAGGAAACACCATATATTTT.

This clone was observed once. The junction shows a germline mismatch at one end, possibly a read error. The V call is TRBV10-3, the J call TRBJ1-6; 10 bases fit TRBD1. The CDR3 runs to 14 residues. Germline-derived CDR1 and CDR2 are ENHRY and SYGVKD. Written as DNA, the CDR3 is TGTGCCGTCAGACAGGGGGCCCAGAATTCACCCCTCCACTTT. Translating gives CAVRQGAQNSPLHF.

This clone was detected only once. The chain is built from TRBV2 and TRBJ2-2, with a weak D call TRBD2 (6 bases). The germline CDR1 and CDR2 sequences are SNHLY and FYNNEI. The CDR3 length is 14 residues. V was pared by 6 bases and J by 0 bases, with 8 bases between. As DNA, the CDR3 is TGTGCCAGCAGGGGGACTGCGAACACCGGGGAGCTGTTTTTT. Translating gives CASRGTANTGELFF.

The chain uses TRBV5-4 and TRBJ2-3, with unresolved D. This CDR3 is built from 14 residues. The germline gives CDR1 SGHNT, CDR2 YYREEE (reference sequence). V was clipped by 0 bases and J by 1 base, with 6 bases between them. Here the CDR3 DNA reads TGTGCCAGCAGCTTGGGTCATCGCACAGATACGCAGTATTTT. Translating it yields CASSLGHRTDTQYF. The full variable domain, rest sourced from reference TRBV5-4 and TRBJ2-3, is ETGVTQSPTHLIKTRGQQVTLRCSSQSGHNTVSWYQQALGQGPQFIFQYYREEENGRGNFPPRFSGLQFPNYSSELNVNALELDDSALYLCASSLGHRTDTQYFGPGTRLTVL.

This clone has just one count. The chain links TRBV6-2 or TRBV6-3 to TRBJ2-7; TRBD2 matches at 8 bases. V dropped 5 bases and J dropped 0; count of bases not matched to a gene: 6. Per germline, CDR1 MNHEY and CDR2 SVGEGT. This CDR3 region has 15 residues. CDR3 bases: TGTGCCAGCAGTCCCCGGAGCGGGGGCTCCTACGAGCAGTACTTC. The encoded protein is CASSPRSGGSYEQYF.

The chain is built from TRBV20-1 and TRBJ2-3; tentatively, D is TRBD2 (5 bases). The V gene lost 3 bases and the J gene lost 4 bases, with 5 bases spanning the gap. CDR3 size: 11 residues. Germline V gene sequence: CDR1 DFQATT, CDR2 SNEGSKA (reference sequence). The CDR3: CSARRADTQYF. CDR3 sequence (DNA): TGCAGTGCTAGGAGGGCAGATACGCAGTATTTT.

The table lists this clone with a few counts. V usage is TRBV19 and J usage is TRBJ2-6; a weak D match, TRBD2 (6 bases). V was cut by 8 bases and J by 1 base, with 9 bases left in between. CDR3 length: 14 amino acids. Looked up from germline, CDR1 is LNHDA and CDR2 is SQIVND (reference sequence). The chain's CDR3 is CASGTQSGANVLTF. CDR3 sequence (DNA): TGTGCCAGTGGGACTCAGTCTGGGGCCAACGTCCTGACTTTC. Full variable domain (rest looked up from reference TRBV19 and TRBJ2-6): DGGITQSPKYLFRKEGQNVTLSCEQNLNHDAMYWYRQDPGQGLRLIYYSQIVNDFQKGDIAEGYSVSREKKESFPLTVTSAQKNPTAFYLCASGTQSGANVLTFGAGSRLTVL.

The chain joins TRBV19 to TRBJ2-3; TRBD1 matches 8 bases. Germline V CDR1 and CDR2: LNHDA, SQIVND (reference sequence). V was clipped by 3 bases and J by 5 bases; unmatched bases: 4. CDR3 length equals 14 residues. The CDR3 DNA sequence: TGTGCCAGTAGTATCCTTGGACAGGGAGATACGCAGTATTTT. This translates into CASSILGQGDTQYF.

The chain employs TRBV23-1 and TRBJ1-6; 7 nucleotides match TRBD1. TRBV23-1 belongs to the ORF category, with a function that is uncertain. The CDR3 runs to 19 residues. Trimming removed 2 bases from V and 7 bases from J; junction bases left unmatched: 17. The CDR3 region is CASSQPKGGRGQNNSPLHF. In DNA form, the CDR3 reads TGCGCCAGCAGTCAACCGAAGGGCGGTAGGGGACAGAACAATTCACCCCTCCACTTT.

This clone was picked up a small number of times. The chain employs TRBV5-1 and TRBJ1-5; D may be TRBD1 (5 bases). This CDR3 comprises 15 residues. Trimming shortened V by 0 bases and J by 3 bases, and 10 bases separated the two germline ends. CDR1 SGHRS and CDR2 YFSETQ come from the germline V gene. The CDR3 sequence is CASSLEQDPNQPQHF. DNA of the CDR3: TGCGCCAGCAGCTTGGAACAGGACCCCAATCAGCCCCAGCATTTT.

V and J are TRBV18 and TRBJ1-2; tentatively, D is TRBD1 (6 bases). Trimming cost V 2 bases and J 4 bases, with 14 bases left between them. The CDR3 is 15 residues long. Germline CDR1 reads KGHSH; CDR2 reads LQKENI. The CDR3 reads CASSPSQGDIYGYTF. The CDR3 DNA follows: TGTGCCAGCTCACCATCCCAAGGGGACATCTATGGCTACACCTTC.

This chain uses TRBV5-4 with TRBJ2-1; D might be TRBD2 (5 bases). The V end was cut by 5 bases, the J end by 0 bases, with 21 bases between. CDR1 and CDR2 from the germline V gene are SGHNT and YYREEE (reference sequence). This CDR3 comprises 18 residues. The CDR3 coding sequence is TGTGCCAGCAGTTTTGGGCTAGCCCTGGGGAGCTCCTACAATGAGCAGTTCTTC. Amino acids: CASSFGLALGSSYNEQFF.

This chain joins TRBV18 and TRBJ1-2; TRBD1 is a possible D gene (6 bases). V gave up 2 bases and J gave up 5 bases, with 15 bases separating them. CDR3 length: 15 residues. Germline assignment: CDR1 KGHSH and CDR2 LQKENI. CDR3: CASSPSAGVQYGYTF. CDR3 DNA: TGTGCCAGCTCACCATCGGCAGGGGTACAGTATGGCTACACCTTC.

The V call is TRBV18, the J call TRBJ2-7, with D possibly matching TRBD2 (6 bases). Trimming left V 2 bases short and J 4 bases short, with 15 bases between. Germline assignment: CDR1 KGHSH and CDR2 LQKENI. The CDR3 spans 15 residues. The CDR3 DNA is TGTGCCAGCTCACCAGGCGGGACCGCTCCTTACGAGCAGTACTTC. This translates into CASSPGGTAPYEQYF.

This chain connects TRBV10-2 to TRBJ1-2, with D hard to call. The germline V gene has CDR1 WSHSY and CDR2 SAAADI. The CDR3 is 16 amino acids. V was pared by 0 bases and J by 4 bases, with 15 bases between. The CDR3 DNA sequence: TGCGCCAGCAGTGAGTCTCTTCGCAGAGGGCTCTATGGCTACACCTTC. Amino acids: CASSESLRRGLYGYTF.

V and J are TRBV5-6 and TRBJ1-4; tentative D call: TRBD1 (6 bases). V was trimmed by 6 bases and J by 3 bases, leaving 12 bases between them. Germline CDR1 is SGHDT and CDR2 is YYEEEE. The CDR3 has 14 residues. CDR3 nucleotides: TGTGCCAGCACCCCTTACAGGGCTAATGAAAAACTGTTTTTT. As protein: CASTPYRANEKLFF.

This clone has a single count. This chain uses TRBV5-5 with TRBJ2-7; 7 bases align to TRBD1. The CDR3 has 17 residues. CDR1 is SGHKS and CDR2 is YYEKEE in the germline V gene (reference sequence). Unmatched junction bases numbered 14, after V lost 1 base and J lost 4 bases. The CDR3 loop reads CASSLTLPDRRKYEQYF. CDR3 coding DNA: TGTGCCAGCAGCTTGACTCTTCCGGACAGGCGAAAATACGAGCAGTACTTC.

The genes are TRBV4-3 and TRBJ1-1; D call uncertain. The CDR3 is 15 residues long. V dropped 3 bases and J dropped 4 bases, with 15 bases sitting between them. In germline, CDR1 is LGHNA, CDR2 YSLEER. CDR3 residues: CASSHVGERGTEAFF. Written as DNA, the CDR3 is TGCGCCAGCAGCCATGTTGGGGAACGGGGCACTGAAGCTTTCTTT.

The gene calls are TRBV27 and TRBJ2-7; a weak D match, TRBD1 (5 bases). This CDR3 is built from 17 residues. Per germline, CDR1 MNHEY and CDR2 SMNVEV (reference sequence). V was shortened by 4 bases and J by 2 bases, with 21 bases between the two germline ends. The CDR3 reads CASSYKSAGRVPYEQYF. CDR3 bases: TGTGCCAGCAGTTACAAATCGGCAGGGCGAGTCCCCTACGAGCAGTACTTC.

The chain recombines TRBV10-3 with TRBJ2-3; 7 bases line up with TRBD2. Trimming at V came to 1 base and at J to 0 bases, leaving 1 base not matched to a gene. Germline CDR1 is ENHRY and CDR2 is SYGVKD. The CDR3 contains 15 residues. This CDR3 is CAISELGGSTDTQYF. In DNA form, the CDR3 reads TGTGCCATCAGTGAGTTGGGGGGGAGCACAGATACGCAGTATTTT.

This chain connects TRBV7-8 to TRBJ1-1; maybe TRBD1 (6 bases). With 1 base removed from V and 6 bases from J, the gap between germline ends came to 9 bases. CDR1 and CDR2 (germline): SGHVS, FQNEAQ. The CDR3 spans 13 residues. As DNA, the CDR3 is TGTGCCAGCAGCTTAGGACAGGTCGCTGAAGCTTTCTTT. Its protein is CASSLGQVAEAFF.

This chain joins TRBV5-4 and TRBJ1-1, with D uncertain. CDR1 is SGHNT, CDR2 YYREEE, per germline (reference sequence). This CDR3 is 15 amino acids long. Trimming removed 4 bases from V and 1 base from J, with 14 bases in between. The CDR3 is CASSTGANKNTEAFF. CDR3 DNA: TGTGCCAGCAGCACGGGAGCTAACAAGAACACTGAAGCTTTCTTT.

The V and J genes are TRBV5-6 and TRBJ2-7; 7 bases fit TRBD2. Trimming removed 0 bases from V and 4 bases from J; junction bases left unmatched: 10. Germline lookup yields CDR1 SGHDT and CDR2 YYEEEE. This CDR3 spans 16 amino acids. The CDR3: CASSLGVGRESYEQYF. The CDR3 DNA follows: TGTGCCAGCAGCTTGGGTGTCGGGCGGGAGTCGTACGAGCAGTACTTC.

The chain couples TRBV27 to TRBJ2-2; 10 bases are shared with TRBD1. Germline assignment: CDR1 MNHEY and CDR2 SMNVEV (reference sequence). V was clipped by 6 bases and J by 9 bases; unmatched bases: 10. The CDR3 loop spans 15 amino acids. CDR3: CASRTRTGGYRELFF. CDR3 bases: TGTGCCAGCAGAACAAGGACAGGGGGTTACAGGGAGCTGTTTTTT.

J is TRBJ2-3 and V is TRBV2; 11 positions match TRBD2. The length of the CDR3 is 15 residues. The J segment lost 4 bases and the V segment lost 6 bases, leaving 6 bases of the junction unmatched. The germline V gene encodes CDR1 SNHLY and CDR2 FYNNEI. CDR3 region: CASRKLAGAADTQYF. The CDR3 DNA sequence: TGTGCCAGCAGGAAACTAGCGGGAGCGGCAGATACGCAGTATTTT.